A single sample gave rise to the 14 T cell receptor beta chains below, sequenced in a study of OX40 agonist ivuxolimab in advanced cancers. Profiled with immunoSEQ multiplex PCR; TCRdb holds only in-frame clones, not every one. The sample consists of about 19,000 clones, around 79% of them appearing once. The sequencing here drew on CD4+ or CD8+ T cells sorted from blood, taken in a trial of the OX40 agonist ivuxolimab. These receptors were collected from an adult with an advanced solid tumor such as melanoma, head and neck, liver or kidney cancer.

The rearrangement joins TRBV5-1 to TRBJ2-3; TRBD1 agrees at 12 bases. The CDR3 sequence is 17 residues long. Looked up from germline, CDR1 is SGHRS and CDR2 is YFSETQ. V was pared by 0 bases and J by 5 bases, with 7 bases of the junction left unmatched. This CDR3 is CASSLEWDRGRQDTQYF. CDR3 nucleotides: TGCGCCAGCAGCTTGGAATGGGACAGGGGGCGCCAAGATACGCAGTATTTT. Combining the CDR3 with reference TRBV5-1 and TRBJ2-3 gives the whole variable domain KAGVTQTPRYLIKTRGQQVTLSCSPISGHRSVSWYQQTPGQGLQFLFEYFSETQRNKGNFPGRFSGRQFSNSRSEMNVSTLELGDSALYLCASSLEWDRGRQDTQYFGPGTRLTVL.

CDR3 DNA sequence: TGCGCCAGCAGCCAAGAATGGAGCGTTACCTTCTACGAGCAGTACTTC. This encodes CASSQEWSVTFYEQYF. This chain uses TRBV4-3 with TRBJ2-7; D is unclear. This CDR3 has 16 amino acids. V gave up 0 bases and J gave up 3 bases, with 15 bases separating them. Germline V gives CDR1 LGHNA, CDR2 YSLEER.

The chain uses TRBV18 and TRBJ2-1; 7 nucleotides agree with TRBD1. CDR1 is KGHSH, CDR2 LQKENI, per germline. V shed 6 bases and J 9 bases; nucleotides not matched to a gene: 17. CDR3 size: 16 residues. The CDR3 loop reads CASSPNPTGWNSEQFF. The CDR3 coding sequence is TGTGCCAGCTCCCCCAACCCGACAGGGTGGAATAGTGAGCAGTTCTTC.

The rearrangement links TRBV7-9 to TRBJ2-2; 10 positions agree with TRBD1. The germline CDR1 and CDR2 sequences are SEHNR and FQNEAQ (reference sequence). The CDR3 consists of 15 residues. J lost 7 bases, V lost 6 bases, and 8 bases had no gene match. This CDR3 reads CASRSGTGDGGELFF. DNA of the CDR3: TGTGCCAGCAGGTCGGGGACAGGGGACGGCGGGGAGCTGTTTTTT.

This clone was seen only a few times. CDR3 residues: CASSVIPDTDTQYF. For the CDR3, the DNA is TGTGCCAGCAGCGTTATCCCCGATACAGATACGCAGTATTTT. J is TRBJ2-3 and V is TRBV11-2; D is unclear. The V end lost 5 bases, the J end lost 3 bases, and 12 bases lay between the germline ends. The CDR3 has 14 amino acids. Germline V gene data show CDR1 as SGHAT and CDR2 as FQNNGV.

CDR3 sequence reads: CASSEMGTTYGYTF. In DNA, the CDR3 is TGTGCCAGCAGTGAAATGGGGACAACCTATGGCTACACCTTC. The V call is TRBV28, the J call TRBJ1-2; the D gene is possibly TRBD1 (6 bases). This CDR3 is 14 amino acids long. The ends were cut back, 5 bases at V and 4 bases at J, with 14 bases in the middle. Germline CDR1 MDHEN, CDR2 SYDVKM.

The rearrangement uses TRBV19 and TRBJ2-1; D may be TRBD1 (5 bases). This CDR3 has 13 amino acids. The germline CDR1 and CDR2 sequences are LNHDA and SQIVND (reference sequence). V gave up 3 bases and J gave up 8 bases, with 11 bases separating them. In DNA, the CDR3 is TGTGCCAGTAGTATGGGGCAGTTCGATGAGCAGTTCTTC. Protein: CASSMGQFDEQFF. Full variable domain (missing parts from reference TRBV19 and TRBJ2-1): DGGITQSPKYLFRKEGQNVTLSCEQNLNHDAMYWYRQDPGQGLRLIYYSQIVNDFQKGDIAEGYSVSREKKESFPLTVTSAQKNPTAFYLCASSMGQFDEQFFGPGTRLTVL.

This clone has a handful of counts. The rearrangement links TRBV7-8 to TRBJ1-1; D might be TRBD1 (5 bases). The V end was cut by 2 bases, the J end by 3 bases, with 7 bases between. Germline V CDR1 and CDR2: SGHVS, FQNEAQ. The CDR3 covers 13 residues. CDR3 sequence (DNA): TGTGCCAGCAGCTTACAGGGTCACACTGAAGCTTTCTTT. It yields the protein CASSLQGHTEAFF. Drawing the rest from reference TRBV7-8 and TRBJ1-1, the complete variable domain is GAGVSQSPRYKVAKRGQDVALRCDPISGHVSLFWYQQALGQGPEFLTYFQNEAQLDKSGLPSDRFFAERPEGSVSTLKIQRTQQEDSAVYLCASSLQGHTEAFFGQGTRLTVV.

By share, this clone ranks as medium-sized. The chain employs TRBV19 and TRBJ1-1; D remains ambiguous. The germline CDR1 and CDR2 sequences are LNHDA and SQIVND (reference sequence). V was trimmed by 3 bases and J by 6 bases, leaving 5 bases between them. The CDR3 has 11 residues. For the CDR3, the DNA is TGTGCCAGTAGTATTAGCGCTGAAGCTTTCTTT. Its protein product is CASSISAEAFF.

The CDR3 protein is CASSFRWDEQFF. The CDR3 DNA sequence: TGTGCCAGCAGTTTCAGGTGGGATGAGCAGTTCTTC. The chain carries TRBV27 and TRBJ2-1; D gene unclear. CDR1 is MNHEY, CDR2 SMNVEV, per germline (reference sequence). Trimming shortened V by 3 bases and J by 8 bases, and 8 bases separated the two germline ends. CDR3 size: 12 residues.

For the CDR3, the DNA is TGCAGCGTTGAAGGATGGGGTGCTGACAATGAGCAGTTCTTC. Translation: CSVEGWGADNEQFF. This chain uses TRBV29-1 with TRBJ2-1; D is undetermined. This CDR3 has 14 amino acids. V was clipped by 1 base and J by 5 bases, with 12 bases between them. Germline CDR1 is SQVTM and CDR2 is ANQGSEA.

The rearrangement uses TRBV29-1 and TRBJ1-5, with 9 bases fitting TRBD1. V was pared by 7 bases and J by 4 bases, with 5 bases of the junction left unmatched. The CDR3 contains 13 residues. Germline V gene data show CDR1 as SQVTM and CDR2 as ANQGSEA. CDR3 bases: TGCAGCGCCGGACAGGGGTGGAATCAGCCCCAGCATTTT. Residues: CSAGQGWNQPQHF.

This chain uses TRBV7-9 with TRBJ1-2, with TRBD1 as a possible D gene (5 bases). Germline assignment: CDR1 SEHNR and CDR2 FQNEAQ (reference sequence). V was cut by 5 bases and J by 4 bases, with 17 bases left in between. The CDR3 is 15 amino acids. The CDR3 DNA reads TGTGCCAGCAGCGCAAAAGGAGGGACTTTCTATGGCTACACCTTC. Its protein product is CASSAKGGTFYGYTF. Based on the CDR3 plus reference TRBV7-9 and TRBJ1-2, the full variable domain is DTGVSQNPRHKITKRGQNVTFRCDPISEHNRLYWYRQTLGQGPEFLTYFQNEAQLEKSRLLSDRFSAERPKGSFSTLEIQRTEQGDSAMYLCASSAKGGTFYGYTFGSGTRLTVV.

This clone was seen more than once but under ten times. V gene TRBV19 combines with J gene TRBJ2-3; D unclear. Deletions cut 4 bases from V and 9 bases from J, with 14 bases between. The CDR3 length is 13 residues. CDR1 and CDR2 (germline): LNHDA, SQIVND (reference sequence). The CDR3 region is CASSTNWYATQYF. As DNA, the CDR3 is TGTGCCAGTAGTACCAACTGGTACGCGACGCAGTATTTT.